Reported below is one T cell receptor (beta chain). Its specific antigen is unknown. No base-level quality is on record; no much larger clone is a single base apart. Each collaborating institution followed its own protocols to collect whole blood in K2EDTA tubes. For TCRbeta analysis, collaborators shipped samples in one of three forms: frozen whole blood, isolated PBMCs, or DNA extracted from either of those sample types. V and J lose 1 base and 3 bases, and a span of 13 bases separates them. The germline V gene sets CDR1 to MGHRA and CDR2 to YSYEKL. The CDR3 starts with the cysteine, ends with the phenylalanine, and has 16 residues. Only the CDR3 DNA is retained, 48 bases long and in frame from the first base. This sample was taken from a study of blood T cell repertoires in COVID-19 (dated by TCRdb to the early 2020s). In terms of the full investigation: Samples covering the acute and convalescent phases of COVID-19 were provided by collaborators in the United States, Italy and Spain. The samples were drawn from the first 160 participants of the ongoing ImmuneRACE study and from more than 1,000 subjects provided by 6 global collaborators. The prospective study material was composed of cDNA or gDNA derived from T cells, B-cell-depleted T cells, or PBMCs. The dataset comprised deeply sampled blood TCRbeta repertoires from subjects exposed to, actively infected with, or recovered from COVID-19. The repertoires were made available in a free public database intended to serve as a resource for research on the immune response to SARS-CoV-2. Sample metadata almost always included a de-identified subject ID, COVID-19 status, age in years and sex. Where available, HLA class I and class II types were taken from metadata supplied by the sample provider and were not determined by assay-based typing.

TCRbeta CDR3 regions were amplified from genomic DNA using the immunoSEQ Assay, a bias-controlled multiplex PCR. The authors' analysis ran thus. The number of nucleated cells in each sample was estimated from the amplification of reference gene primers within the assay. Sequence reads were collapsed and filtered to measure the absolute abundance of every unique TCRbeta CDR3 rearrangement. Productive Simpson clonality was computed per sample as the square root of Simpson's diversity index over productive rearrangements. What TCRdb holds here is the immuneACCESS table cut down to in-frame rearrangements. Part of the clones is not present; checked against another copy, under half of the missing clones reflect an unresolved V gene, and the others are unexplained. That table furnishes V, J and clone size, whereas the DNA furnished D and trimming. The sample has about 210,000 clones on record, about 85% of them singletons. The ten largest make up 1.5% to 2% of the sample.

Overall study results and their limits: How much clinical and demographic metadata was included differed by source and by participant, and the metadata was provided uncurated.

The clonotype comes from a man aged 65-85 years with acute or convalescent COVID-19. The material sequenced was peripheral blood. This chain joins TRBV4-1 to TRBJ1-5; a weak D assignment points to TRBD1 (6 bases agree). The DNA sequence is as follows: TGCGCCAGCAGCCAAGGGTCAGGGGCGAACAATCAGCCCCAGCATTTT. Protein translation: CASSQGSGANNQPQHF.